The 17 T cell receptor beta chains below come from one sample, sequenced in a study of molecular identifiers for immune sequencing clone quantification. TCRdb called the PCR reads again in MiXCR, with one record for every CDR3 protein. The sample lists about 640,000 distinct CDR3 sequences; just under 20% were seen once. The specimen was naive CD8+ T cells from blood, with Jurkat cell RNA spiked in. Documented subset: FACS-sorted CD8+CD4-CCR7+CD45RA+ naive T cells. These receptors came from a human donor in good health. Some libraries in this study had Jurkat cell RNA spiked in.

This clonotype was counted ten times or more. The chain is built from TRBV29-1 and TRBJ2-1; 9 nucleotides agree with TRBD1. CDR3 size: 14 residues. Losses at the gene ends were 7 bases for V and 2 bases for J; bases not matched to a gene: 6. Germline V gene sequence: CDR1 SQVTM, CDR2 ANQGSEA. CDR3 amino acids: CSGQGGRTYNEQFF. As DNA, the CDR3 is TGCAGCGGACAGGGGGGGCGTACCTACAATGAGCAGTTCTTC.

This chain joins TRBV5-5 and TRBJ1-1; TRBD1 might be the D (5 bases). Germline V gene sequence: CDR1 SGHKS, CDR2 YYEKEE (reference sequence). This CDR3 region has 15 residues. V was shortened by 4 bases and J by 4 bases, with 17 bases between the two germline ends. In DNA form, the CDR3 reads TGTGCCAGCAGCATACGGGGGGGGGGACCCACTGAAGCTTTCTTT. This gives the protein CASSIRGGGPTEAFF.

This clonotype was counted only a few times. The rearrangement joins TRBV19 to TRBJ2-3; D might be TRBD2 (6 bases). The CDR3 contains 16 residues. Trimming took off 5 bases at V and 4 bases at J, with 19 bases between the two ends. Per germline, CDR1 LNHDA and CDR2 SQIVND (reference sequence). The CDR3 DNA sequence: TGTGCCAGTAGTGGCGGGACGCCTTCGTGGGCAGATACGCAGTATTTT. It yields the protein CASSGGTPSWADTQYF.

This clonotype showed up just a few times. The CDR3 sequence: CASSHIAASNPYEQYF. DNA of the CDR3: TGTGCCAGCAGCCACATCGCGGCGAGTAACCCCTACGAGCAGTACTTC. The V call is TRBV6-2 or TRBV6-3, the J call TRBJ2-7, with D uncertain. CDR1 and CDR2 from the germline V gene are MNHEY and SVGEGT. V was clipped by 6 bases and J by 2 bases, with 20 bases between them. The CDR3 is made up of 16 amino acids.

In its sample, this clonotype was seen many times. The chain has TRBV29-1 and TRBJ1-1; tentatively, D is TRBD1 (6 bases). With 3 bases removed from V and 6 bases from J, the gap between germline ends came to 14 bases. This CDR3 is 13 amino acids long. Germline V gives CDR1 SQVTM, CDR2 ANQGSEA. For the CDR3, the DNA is TGCAGCGTTGAGCGCCCAGGGGATGCTGAAGCTTTCTTT. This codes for CSVERPGDAEAFF.

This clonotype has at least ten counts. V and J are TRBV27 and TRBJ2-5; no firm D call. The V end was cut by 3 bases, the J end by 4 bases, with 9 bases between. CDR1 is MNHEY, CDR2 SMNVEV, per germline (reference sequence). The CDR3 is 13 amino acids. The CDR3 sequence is CASSFGLGETQYF. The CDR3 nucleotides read TGTGCCAGCAGTTTTGGTCTTGGAGAGACCCAGTACTTC.

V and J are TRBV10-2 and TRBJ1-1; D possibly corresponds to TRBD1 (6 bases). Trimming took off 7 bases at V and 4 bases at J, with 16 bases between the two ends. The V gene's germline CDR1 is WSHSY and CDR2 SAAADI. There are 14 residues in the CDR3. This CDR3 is CASTGAERFTEAFF. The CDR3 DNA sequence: TGCGCCAGCACGGGGGCAGAAAGGTTCACTGAAGCTTTCTTT.

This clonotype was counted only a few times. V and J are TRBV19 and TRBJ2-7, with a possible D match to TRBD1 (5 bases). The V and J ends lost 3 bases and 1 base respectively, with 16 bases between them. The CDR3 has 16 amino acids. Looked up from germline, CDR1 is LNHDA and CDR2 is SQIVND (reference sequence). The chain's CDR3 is CASSINTGWSSYEQYF. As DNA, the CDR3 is TGTGCCAGTAGTATCAATACAGGTTGGAGTTCCTACGAGCAGTACTTC.

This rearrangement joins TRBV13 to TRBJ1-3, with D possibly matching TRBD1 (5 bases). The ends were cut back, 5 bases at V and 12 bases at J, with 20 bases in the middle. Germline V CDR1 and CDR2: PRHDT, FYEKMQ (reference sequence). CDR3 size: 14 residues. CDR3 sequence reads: CASSGGTGKRGIYF. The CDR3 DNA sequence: TGTGCCAGCAGCGGAGGGACGGGGAAACGGGGCATATATTTT. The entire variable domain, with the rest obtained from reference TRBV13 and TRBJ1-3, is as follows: AAGVIQSPRHLIKEKRETATLKCYPIPRHDTVYWYQQGPGQDPQFLISFYEKMQSDKGSIPDRFSAQQFSDYHSELNMSSLELGDSALYFCASSGGTGKRGIYFGEGSWLTVV.

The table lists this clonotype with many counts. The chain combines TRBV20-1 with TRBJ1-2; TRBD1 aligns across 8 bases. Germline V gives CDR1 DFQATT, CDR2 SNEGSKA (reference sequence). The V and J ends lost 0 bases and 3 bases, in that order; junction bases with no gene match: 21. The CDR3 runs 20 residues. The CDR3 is CSARDTGQAPPVFKDYGYTF. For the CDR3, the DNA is TGCAGTGCTAGAGATACGGGACAGGCCCCCCCCGTCTTCAAGGACTATGGCTACACCTTC.

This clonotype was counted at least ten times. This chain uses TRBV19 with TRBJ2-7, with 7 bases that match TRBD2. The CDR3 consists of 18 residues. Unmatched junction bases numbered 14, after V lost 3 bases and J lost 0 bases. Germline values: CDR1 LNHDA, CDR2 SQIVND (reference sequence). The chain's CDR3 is CASSISPTGTTLSYEQYF. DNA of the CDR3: TGTGCCAGTAGTATTTCGCCGACCGGGACTACACTCTCCTACGAGCAGTACTTC.

The CDR3 region is CASSMVPGSEQYF. In DNA, the CDR3 is TGTGCCAGTAGTATGGTTCCGGGGTCCGAGCAGTACTTC. The rearrangement joins TRBV19 to TRBJ2-7; D is possibly TRBD2 (5 bases). This CDR3 has 13 amino acids. Deletions cut 3 bases from V and 6 bases from J, with 12 bases between. Germline V CDR1 and CDR2: LNHDA, SQIVND (reference sequence).

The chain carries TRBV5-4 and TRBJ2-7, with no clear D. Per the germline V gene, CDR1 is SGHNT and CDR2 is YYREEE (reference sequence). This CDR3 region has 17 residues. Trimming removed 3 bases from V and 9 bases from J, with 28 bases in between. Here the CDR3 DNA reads TGTGCCAGCAGCTGGGGTGGAGTGCCCGAACAAAATCTAGGGCAGTACTTC. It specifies CASSWGGVPEQNLGQYF.

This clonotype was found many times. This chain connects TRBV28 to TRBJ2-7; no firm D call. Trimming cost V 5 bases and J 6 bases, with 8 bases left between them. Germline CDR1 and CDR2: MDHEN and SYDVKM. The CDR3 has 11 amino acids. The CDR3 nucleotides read TGTGCCAGCAGTCCTCATGGCGAGCAGTACTTC. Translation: CASSPHGEQYF.

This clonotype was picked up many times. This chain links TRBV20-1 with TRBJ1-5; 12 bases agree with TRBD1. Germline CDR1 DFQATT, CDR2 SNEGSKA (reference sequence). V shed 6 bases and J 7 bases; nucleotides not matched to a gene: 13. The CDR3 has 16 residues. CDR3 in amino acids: CSASGTGGAAGQPQHF. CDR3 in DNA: TGCAGTGCGTCCGGGACAGGGGGCGCGGCAGGACAGCCCCAGCATTTT.

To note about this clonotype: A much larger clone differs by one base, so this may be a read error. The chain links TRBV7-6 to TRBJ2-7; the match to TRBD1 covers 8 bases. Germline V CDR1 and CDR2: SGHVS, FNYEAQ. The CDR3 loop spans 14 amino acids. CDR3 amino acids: CAGSLEAGGHEQYF. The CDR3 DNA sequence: TGTGCCGGCAGCTTAGAGGCAGGGGGCCACGAGCAGTACTTC.

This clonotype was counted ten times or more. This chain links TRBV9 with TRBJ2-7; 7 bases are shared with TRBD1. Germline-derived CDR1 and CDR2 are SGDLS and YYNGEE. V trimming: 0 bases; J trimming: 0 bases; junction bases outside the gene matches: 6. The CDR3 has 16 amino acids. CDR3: CASSVGADRPSYEQYF. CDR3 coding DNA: TGTGCCAGCAGCGTAGGTGCGGACAGGCCCTCCTACGAGCAGTACTTC.